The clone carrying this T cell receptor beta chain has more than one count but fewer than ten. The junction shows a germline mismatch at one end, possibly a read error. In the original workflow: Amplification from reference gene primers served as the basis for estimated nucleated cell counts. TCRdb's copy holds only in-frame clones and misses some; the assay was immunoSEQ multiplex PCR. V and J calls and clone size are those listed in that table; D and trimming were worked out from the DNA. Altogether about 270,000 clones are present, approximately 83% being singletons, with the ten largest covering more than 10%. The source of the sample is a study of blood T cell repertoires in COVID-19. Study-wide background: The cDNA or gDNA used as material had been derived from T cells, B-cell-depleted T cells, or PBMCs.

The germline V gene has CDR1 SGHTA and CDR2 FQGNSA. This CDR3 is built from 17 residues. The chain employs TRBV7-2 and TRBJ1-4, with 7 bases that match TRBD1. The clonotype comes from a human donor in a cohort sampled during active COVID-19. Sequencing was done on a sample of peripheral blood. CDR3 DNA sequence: TGTGCCAGCAGTTTAGAAAGGAGGGGGCTCGCTAATGAAAAACTGTTTTTT. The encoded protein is CASSLERRGLANEKLFF.